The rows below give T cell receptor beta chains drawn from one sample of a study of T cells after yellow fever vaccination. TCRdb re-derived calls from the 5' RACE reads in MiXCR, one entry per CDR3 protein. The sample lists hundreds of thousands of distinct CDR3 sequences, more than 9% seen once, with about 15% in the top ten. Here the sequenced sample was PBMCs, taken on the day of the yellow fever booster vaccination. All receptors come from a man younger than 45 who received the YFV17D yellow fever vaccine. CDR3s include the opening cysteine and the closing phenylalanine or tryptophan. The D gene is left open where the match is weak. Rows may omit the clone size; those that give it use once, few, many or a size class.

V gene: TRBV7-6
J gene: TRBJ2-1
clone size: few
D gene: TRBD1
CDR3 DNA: TGTGCCAGCAGCTTAGAGATTGGGACAGGGGGCGTAGGCAATGAGCAGTTCTTC
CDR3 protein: CASSLEIGTGGVGNEQFF

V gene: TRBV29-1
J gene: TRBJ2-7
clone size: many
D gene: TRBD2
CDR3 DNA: TGCAGCGCCACTCCGGGACTAGCGGACGAGCAGTACTTC
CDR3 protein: CSATPGLADEQYF

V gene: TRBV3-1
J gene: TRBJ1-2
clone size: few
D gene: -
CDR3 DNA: TGTGCCAGCAGCCAAGCAACAGGTGGAGGGGGCTACACCTTC
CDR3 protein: CASSQATGGGGYTF

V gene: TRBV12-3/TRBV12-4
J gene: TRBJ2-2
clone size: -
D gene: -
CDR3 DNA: TGTGCCAGCAGCCCGCCCCTCCCCGGGGAGCTGTTTTTT
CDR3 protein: CASSPPLPGELFF

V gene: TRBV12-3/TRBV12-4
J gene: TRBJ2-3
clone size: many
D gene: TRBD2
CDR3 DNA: TGTGCCAGCAGCCCGGGACTAGCGGGAGGGCCTCCAGATACGCAGTATTTT
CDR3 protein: CASSPGLAGGPPDTQYF

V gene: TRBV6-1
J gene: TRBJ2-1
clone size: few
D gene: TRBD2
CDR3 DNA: TGTGCCAGCAGTGAGGCGGGAGGGCGCAATGAGCAGTTCTTC
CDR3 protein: CASSEAGGRNEQFF

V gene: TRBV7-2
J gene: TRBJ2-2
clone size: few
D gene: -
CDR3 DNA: TGTGCCAGCACCCTACACAGGAACACCGGGGAGCTGTTTTTT
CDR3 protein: CASTLHRNTGELFF

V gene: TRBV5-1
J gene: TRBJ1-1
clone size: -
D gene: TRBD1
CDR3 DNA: TGCGCCAGCAGCCAACAGGGGATGGAGACTGAAGCTTTCTTT
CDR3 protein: CASSQQGMETEAFF

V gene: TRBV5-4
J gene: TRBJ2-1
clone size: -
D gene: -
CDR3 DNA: TGTGCCAGCAGCTTGTCCTCCTACAATGAGCAGTTATTC
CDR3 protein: CASSLSSYNEQLF

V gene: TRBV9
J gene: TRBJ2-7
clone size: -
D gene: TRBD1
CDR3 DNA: TGTGCCAGCAGCGTAGGGGACAGGGGGCTTTACGAGCAGTACTTC
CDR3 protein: CASSVGDRGLYEQYF

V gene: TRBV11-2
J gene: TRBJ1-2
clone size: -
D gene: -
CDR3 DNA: TGTGCCAGCAGCCCCTCGGACACTTCTAACTATGGCTACACCTTC
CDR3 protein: CASSPSDTSNYGYTF

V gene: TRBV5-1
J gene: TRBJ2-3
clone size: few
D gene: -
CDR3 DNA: TGCGCCAGTTCCTGGGGGATAGCCCCAGATACGCAGTATTTT
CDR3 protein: CASSWGIAPDTQYF

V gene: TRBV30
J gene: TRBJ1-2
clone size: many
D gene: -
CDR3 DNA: TGTGCCTGGAGCCTTGGGGGGAACTATGGCTACACCTTC
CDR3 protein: CAWSLGGNYGYTF

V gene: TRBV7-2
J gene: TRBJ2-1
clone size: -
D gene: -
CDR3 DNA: TGTGCCAGCAGCCGATCGCGGTATGAGCAGTTCTTC
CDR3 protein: CASSRSRYEQFF

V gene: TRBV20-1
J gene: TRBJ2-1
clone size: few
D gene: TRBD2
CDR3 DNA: TGCAGTGCATCTCGGACTAGCGGCTACAATGAGCAGTTCTTC
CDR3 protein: CSASRTSGYNEQFF

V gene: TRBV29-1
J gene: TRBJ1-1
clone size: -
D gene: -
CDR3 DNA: TGCAGCGTTGTCGGGGGGATGAACACTGAAGCTTTCTTT
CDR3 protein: CSVVGGMNTEAFF

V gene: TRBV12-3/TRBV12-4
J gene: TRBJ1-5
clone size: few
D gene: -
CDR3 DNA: TGTGCCAGCAGTTTGTCGTCACGGTCAAATCAGCCCCAGCATTTT
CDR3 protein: CASSLSSRSNQPQHF

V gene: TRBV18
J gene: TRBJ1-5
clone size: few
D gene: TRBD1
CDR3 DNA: TGTGCCAGCTCACCAGTCGGACAGGGAATCAATCAGCCCCAGCATTTT
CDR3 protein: CASSPVGQGINQPQHF

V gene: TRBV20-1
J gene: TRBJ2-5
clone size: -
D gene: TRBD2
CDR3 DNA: TGCTGTGCTAGAGCTTGGGCTAGCGGGAGGAAAGAGACCCAGTACTTC
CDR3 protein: CCARAWASGRKETQYF

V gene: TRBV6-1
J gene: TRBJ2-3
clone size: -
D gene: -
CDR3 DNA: TGTGCCAGCAGCCCCAGGACTGCCCGGGGCACAGATACGCAGTATTTT
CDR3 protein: CASSPRTARGTDTQYF

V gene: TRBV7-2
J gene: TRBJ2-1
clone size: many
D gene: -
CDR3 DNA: TGTGCCAGCAGCCAGAGGGGGGGCGATGAGCAGTTCTTC
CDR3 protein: CASSQRGGDEQFF

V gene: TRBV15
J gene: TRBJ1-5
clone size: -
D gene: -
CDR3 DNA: TGTGCCACCAGCAGTCCTTTGCGGCCCCAGCATTTT
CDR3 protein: CATSSPLRPQHF

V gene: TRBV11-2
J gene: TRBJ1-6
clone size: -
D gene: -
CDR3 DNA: TGTGCCAGCAGCTTAGTCTTATCGACAAGGTTAAGCTCACCCCTCCACTTT
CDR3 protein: CASSLVLSTRLSSPLHF

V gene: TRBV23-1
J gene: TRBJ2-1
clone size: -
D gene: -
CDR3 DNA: TGCGCCAGCAGTCAATGCGAACTAGAGGACCGCAATGAGCAGTTCTTC
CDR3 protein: CASSQCELEDRNEQFF

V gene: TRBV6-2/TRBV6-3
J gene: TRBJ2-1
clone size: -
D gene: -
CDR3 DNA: TGTGCCAGCACCAACGGGAATGAGCAGTTCTTC
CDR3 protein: CASTNGNEQFF

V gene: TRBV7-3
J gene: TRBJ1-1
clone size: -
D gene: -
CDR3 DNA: TGTGCCAGCAGCGCCGACAGGAACACTGAAGCTTTCTTT
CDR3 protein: CASSADRNTEAFF

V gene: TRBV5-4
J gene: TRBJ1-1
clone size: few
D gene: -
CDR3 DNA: TGTGCCAGCAGCATTTCTAGGGGGGACACTGAAGCTTTCTTT
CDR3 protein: CASSISRGDTEAFF

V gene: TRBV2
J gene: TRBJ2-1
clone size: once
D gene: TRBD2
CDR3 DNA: TGTGCCATCTGTTTTGGGGATTCAGCGGGAGGGCTAAGCAATGAGCAGTTCTTC
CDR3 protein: CAICFGDSAGGLSNEQFF

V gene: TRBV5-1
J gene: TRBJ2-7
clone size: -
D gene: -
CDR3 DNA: TGCGCCAGCAGGTTTTCATCGGGAATGGAAGAAAACTTC
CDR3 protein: CASRFSSGMEENF